A selection of T cell receptor beta chains follows, all from one sample in a study of post-analysis software for immune sequencing data. TCRdb called the PCR reads again in MiXCR, with one record for every CDR3 protein. The data hold approximately 690,000 distinct CDR3 sequences, with over 45% observed a single time. Sequencing used blood. The source of these receptors is a girl under 10 years old with multiple sclerosis. Each CDR3 is given with its conserved first and last residue. A D gene is named only where the DNA matches it firmly. The size entry is marked missing in some rows and otherwise reads once, few, many or a size class.

d_call j_call clone_size v_call cdr3_nt cdr3_aa
NA TRBJ2-3 NA TRBV7-2 TGTGCCAGCACCGTGTCCAGGGGGGGGACTAGCACAGATACGCAGTATTTT CASTVSRGGTSTDTQYF
TRBD2 TRBJ2-5 few TRBV7-9 TGTGCCAGCAGCTCTACCCGACTAGCGGGGGGGCCGGAGCGGGAGACCCAGTACTTC CASSSTRLAGGPERETQYF
NA TRBJ1-5 NA TRBV4-2 TGTGCCAGCAGCCGGGCAGGGGGCAATCAGCCCCAGCATTTT CASSRAGGNQPQHF
NA TRBJ2-5 few TRBV6-2/TRBV6-3 TGTGCCAGCAGTTATGAGGTGGGGGTGGAAGAGACCCAGTACTTC CASSYEVGVEETQYF
NA TRBJ2-1 few TRBV11-3 TGTGCCAGCGGCAGGGAATACTACAATGAGCAGTTCTTC CASGREYYNEQFF
NA TRBJ2-1 NA TRBV14 TGTGCCAGCAGCCCCTACCACCCTAGTGACTCCTACAATGAGCAGTTCTTC CASSPYHPSDSYNEQFF
NA TRBJ1-1 NA TRBV2 TGTGCCAGCAGTGAAGCGGGGCTGGAGAACACTGAAGCTTTCTTT CASSEAGLENTEAFF
TRBD2 TRBJ2-3 NA TRBV20-1 TGCAGTGCCCCCGGACTAGCGGAGCAAATCACAGATACGCAGTATTTT CSAPGLAEQITDTQYF
NA TRBJ1-2 NA TRBV2 TGTGCCAGCAGTGGATCCTTACTTTCCGGATATGGCTACACCTTC CASSGSLLSGYGYTF
TRBD1 TRBJ2-5 NA TRBV3-1 TGTGCCAGCAGCCGGACAGGGTGGACCGAGACCCAGTACTTC CASSRTGWTETQYF
TRBD1 TRBJ2-5 NA TRBV12-3/TRBV12-4 TGTGCCAGCAGGCGTCATGGACAGGGGGAAGAGACCCAGTACTTC CASRRHGQGEETQYF
NA TRBJ2-2 NA TRBV29-1 TGCAGCTCCCTACTAGAAAACACCGGGGAGCTGTTTTTT CSSLLENTGELFF
NA TRBJ2-7 few TRBV15 TGTGCCACCAGCGGGAGGACGGACCCCTACGAGCAGTACTTC CATSGRTDPYEQYF
NA TRBJ2-3 NA TRBV7-3 TGTGCCAGCAGCTTAAACGGGATCAGTACAGATACGCAGTATTTT CASSLNGISTDTQYF
NA TRBJ1-2 once TRBV20-1 TGCAGTCGGATGACTCAGGGGATGGATGGCTACACCTTC CSRMTQGMDGYTF
NA TRBJ2-7 NA TRBV20-1 TGCAGTGCTAGGGACGTCTACGAGCAGTACTTC CSARDVYEQYF